Listed here is a single TCR beta chain. Its antigen has not been determined. Base qualities are missing; no much larger clone stands one base away. There are 14 amino acids in the CDR3, from cysteine to phenylalanine inclusive. Solely the CDR3 DNA is kept, with 42 bases framed from the first base. The germline V gene yields SGHNT for CDR1 and YENEEA for CDR2. Between the V and J ends, shortened by 1 base and 1 base respectively, the junction contains 4 bases. These data come from a study of blood T cell repertoires in COVID-19 (dated by TCRdb to 2019 to 2021). For the wider study: Collaborator samples came from the United States, Italy and Spain and covered acute and convalescent phases of COVID-19. The repertoires were released in a freely available public database meant as a resource for research on the immune response to SARS-CoV-2. Subjects who had been exposed to COVID-19, were actively infected with it, or had recovered from it provided the deeply sampled blood TCRbeta repertoires that made up the dataset. The sample metadata nearly always contained a de-identified subject ID, COVID-19 status, age in years and sex. Where available, HLA class I and class II types were obtained from metadata supplied by the sample provider rather than from assay-based typing. The samples were drawn from two sources: the first 160 participants of the ongoing ImmuneRACE study, and over 950 subjects contributed by 6 global collaborators. The material from the prospective study consisted of cDNA or gDNA derived from T cells, B-cell-depleted T cells, or PBMCs. The research as a whole found: How much clinical and demographic metadata was included differed by source and by participant, and the metadata was provided uncurated.

TCRbeta CDR3 regions were amplified from genomic DNA by means of the immunoSEQ Assay, a bias-controlled multiplex PCR. As for the authors' bioinformatics: Within the assay, amplification of reference gene primers was used to estimate how many nucleated cells each sample contained. To quantify the absolute abundance of each unique TCRbeta CDR3 rearrangement, sequence reads were collapsed and filtered. For each sample, productive Simpson clonality was calculated as the square root of Simpson's diversity index across productive rearrangements. TCRdb carries this immuneACCESS record with in-frame sequences only. Its versions omit some clonotypes, under half of them owing to an unresolved V gene in the studies checked, with the rest unexplained. The DNA gave D and trimming, while V, J and clone size come from that table. This sample holds about 50,000 clones; more than 75% were observed only once. The biggest ten clones account for roughly 14% of the sample.

Collaborating institutions collected whole blood in K2EDTA tubes following their own protocols. For TCRbeta analysis, collaborators shipped samples in one of three forms: frozen whole blood, isolated PBMCs, or DNA extracted from either of those sample types. The sample taken for sequencing was peripheral blood. The rearrangement combines TRBV11-3 with TRBJ2-2, with the D gene call left open. The sequence was obtained from a human donor in a cohort sampled during active COVID-19. For the CDR3, the sequence is CASSLVRNTGELFF. The DNA is TGTGCCAGCAGCTTAGTCCGGAACACCGGGGAGCTGTTTTTT.